A selection of T cell receptor beta chains follows, all from one sample in a study of cytomegalovirus exposure and HLA in healthy donors. TCRdb's table, derived via immunoSEQ multiplex PCR, lists solely in-frame clones and lacks some. The sample holds 50,000 or so clones. The material sequenced was PBMCs. The receptors shown here come from a man over 45 in good health and CMV-seropositive. The CDR3 runs from the conserved cysteine through the conserved F or W. D genes are given only for firm matches. The size entry is marked missing in some rows and otherwise reads once, few, many or a size class.

D	size	J	V	DNA	CDR3
.	.	TRBJ1-1	TRBV7-3	TGTGCCAGCAGCTCCCCACAGGGCCACACTGAAGCTTTCTTT	CASSSPQGHTEAFF
TRBD1	medium-sized	TRBJ2-7	TRBV10-2	TGCGCCACCCAGGACAGGGAGGACGAGCAGTACTTC	CATQDREDEQYF
.	.	TRBJ2-3	TRBV7-2	TGTGCCAGCAGCCCGGGGAGGGGGGGCGCAGATACGCAGTATTTT	CASSPGRGGADTQYF
TRBD2	.	TRBJ2-7	TRBV7-9	TGTGCCAGCAGTCCCTCCGGGACTAGCGACTACGAGCAGTACTTC	CASSPSGTSDYEQYF
TRBD2	.	TRBJ2-7	TRBV27	TGTGCCAGCAGTTTAGGGACTAGCACCTACGAGCAGTACTTC	CASSLGTSTYEQYF
.	.	TRBJ2-1	TRBV27	TGTGCCAGCAGTTTTCTCAGGGACAATGAGCAGTTCTTC	CASSFLRDNEQFF
TRBD2	.	TRBJ2-1	TRBV7-9	TGTGCCAGCAGCCTTGGGACTAGCGGGAGCATTGAGCAGTTCTTC	CASSLGTSGSIEQFF
.	.	TRBJ1-5	TRBV19	TGTGCCAGTAGCCAGGGAGGGAATCAGCCCCAGCATTTT	CASSQGGNQPQHF
TRBD1	.	TRBJ2-2	TRBV7-2	TGTGCCAGCAGCTTAAGACAGGGGGTTGTCGGGGAGCTGTTTTTT	CASSLRQGVVGELFF
.	.	TRBJ2-2	TRBV4-1	TGCGCCAGCAGCCAAGATCCGGTCACCGGGGAGCTGTTTTTT	CASSQDPVTGELFF
.	.	TRBJ1-4	TRBV27	TGTGCCAGCAGTTTATCGAAGGGGGTCGAAAAACTGTTTTTT	CASSLSKGVEKLFF
TRBD1	.	TRBJ1-2	TRBV9	TGTGCCAGCAGCGTGGGACAGGCGATCCGCAACTATGGCTACACCTTC	CASSVGQAIRNYGYTF
.	.	TRBJ2-7	TRBV7-2	TGTGCCAGCAGCTTAGCGGTCCACACCAACTACGAGCAGTACTTC	CASSLAVHTNYEQYF
.	.	TRBJ2-7	TRBV30	TGTGCCTGGAAGTCGGGACTGAACTCCTACGAGCAGTACTTC	CAWKSGLNSYEQYF
.	.	TRBJ1-1	TRBV9	TGTGCCAGCAGCCCAAAGTGGAGGGAGGGGGACACTGAAGCTTTCTTT	CASSPKWREGDTEAFF
.	.	TRBJ1-1	TRBV27	TGTGCCAGCAGCTCCCCGGGAAGAGGCACTGAAGCTTTCTTT	CASSSPGRGTEAFF
TRBD2	.	TRBJ2-5	TRBV28	TGTGCCAGCAGTTTTCACGGGAGGGTTGAGAACCAGTACTTC	CASSFHGRVENQYF
.	.	TRBJ1-6	TRBV7-6	TGTGCCAGCAGCTTGGCTCAGGGTAGGGATTCACCCCTCCACTTT	CASSLAQGRDSPLHF
TRBD1	.	TRBJ1-5	TRBV7-2	TGTGCCAGCAGCCCGACAGGGGTACGGAATCAGCCCCAGCATTTT	CASSPTGVRNQPQHF
TRBD2	.	TRBJ2-5	TRBV29-1	TGCAGAGCTACTAGCGGGGGACCTCAAGAGACCCAGTACTTC	CRATSGGPQETQYF
.	.	TRBJ2-7	TRBV18	TGTGCCAGCTCACCACCAGGACTTTACGAGCAGTACTTC	CASSPPGLYEQYF
TRBD1	.	TRBJ2-2	TRBV7-6	TGTGCCAGCAGCTTAAGGACAGGGGGGGCCGGGGAGCTGTTTTTT	CASSLRTGGAGELFF
TRBD2	.	TRBJ2-3	TRBV29-1	TGCAGCGTTGAGGGGCTAGCGGGACCCGCATATACGCAGTATTTT	CSVEGLAGPAYTQYF
.	.	TRBJ1-1	TRBV5-6	TGTGCCAGCAGCTTGGGCAGGGACACTGAAGCTTTCTTT	CASSLGRDTEAFF
TRBD1	.	TRBJ1-5	TRBV12-5	TGTGCTAGTGGTTTGGGGCAGGGGGAGCAGCCCCAGCATTTT	CASGLGQGEQPQHF